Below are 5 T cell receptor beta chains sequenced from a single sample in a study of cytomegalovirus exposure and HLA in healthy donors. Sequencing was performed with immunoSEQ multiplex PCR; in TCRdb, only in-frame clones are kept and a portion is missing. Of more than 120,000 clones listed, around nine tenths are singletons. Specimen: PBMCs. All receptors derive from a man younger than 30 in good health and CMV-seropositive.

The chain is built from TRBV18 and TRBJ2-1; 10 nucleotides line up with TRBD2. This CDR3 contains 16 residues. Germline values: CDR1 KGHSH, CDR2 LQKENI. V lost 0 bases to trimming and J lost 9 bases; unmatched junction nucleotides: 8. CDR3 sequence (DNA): TGTGCCAGCTCACCACCGGCTAGCGGGAGATTGAGTGAGCAGTTCTTC. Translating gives CASSPPASGRLSEQFF.

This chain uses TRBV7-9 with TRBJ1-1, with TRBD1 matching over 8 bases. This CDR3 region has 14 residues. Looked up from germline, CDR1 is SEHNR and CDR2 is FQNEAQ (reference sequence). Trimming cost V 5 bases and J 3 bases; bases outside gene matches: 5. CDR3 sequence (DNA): TGTGCCAGCAGCCCCCAGGGGGCTTACACTGAAGCTTTCTTT. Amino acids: CASSPQGAYTEAFF.

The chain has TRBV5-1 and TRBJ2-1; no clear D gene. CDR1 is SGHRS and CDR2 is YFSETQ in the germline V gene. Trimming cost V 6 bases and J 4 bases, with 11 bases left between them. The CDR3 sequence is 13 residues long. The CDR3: CASTVGGYNEQFF. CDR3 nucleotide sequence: TGCGCCAGCACCGTCGGCGGTTACAATGAGCAGTTCTTC.

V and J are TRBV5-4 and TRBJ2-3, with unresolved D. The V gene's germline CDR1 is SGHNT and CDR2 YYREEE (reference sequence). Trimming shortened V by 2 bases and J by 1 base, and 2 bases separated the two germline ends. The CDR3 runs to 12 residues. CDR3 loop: CASSFGTDTQYF. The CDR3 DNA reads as TGTGCCAGCAGCTTCGGCACAGATACGCAGTATTTT. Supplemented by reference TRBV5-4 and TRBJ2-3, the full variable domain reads ETGVTQSPTHLIKTRGQQVTLRCSSQSGHNTVSWYQQALGQGPQFIFQYYREEENGRGNFPPRFSGLQFPNYSSELNVNALELDDSALYLCASSFGTDTQYFGPGTRLTVL.

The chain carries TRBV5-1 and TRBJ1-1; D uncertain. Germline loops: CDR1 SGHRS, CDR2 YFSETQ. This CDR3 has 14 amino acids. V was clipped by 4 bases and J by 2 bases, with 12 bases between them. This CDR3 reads CASSLTISNTEAFF. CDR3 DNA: TGCGCCAGCAGCCTGACAATCTCTAACACTGAAGCTTTCTTT.